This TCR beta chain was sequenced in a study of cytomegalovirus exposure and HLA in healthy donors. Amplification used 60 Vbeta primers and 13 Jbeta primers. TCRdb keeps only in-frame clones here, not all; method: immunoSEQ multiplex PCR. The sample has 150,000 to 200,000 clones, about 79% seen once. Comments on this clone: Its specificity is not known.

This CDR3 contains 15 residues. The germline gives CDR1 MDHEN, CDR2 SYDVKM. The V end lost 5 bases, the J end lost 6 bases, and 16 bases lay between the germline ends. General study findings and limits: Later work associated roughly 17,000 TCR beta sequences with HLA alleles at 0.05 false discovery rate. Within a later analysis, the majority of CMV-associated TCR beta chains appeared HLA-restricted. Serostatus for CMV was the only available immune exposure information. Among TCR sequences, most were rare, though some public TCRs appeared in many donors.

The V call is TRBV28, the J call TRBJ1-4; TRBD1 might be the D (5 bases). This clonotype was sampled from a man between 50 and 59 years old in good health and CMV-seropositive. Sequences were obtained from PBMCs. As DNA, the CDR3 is TGTGCCAGCAGTCCCCTGTGGGGGGAACATGAAAAACTGTTTTTT. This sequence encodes CASSPLWGEHEKLFF. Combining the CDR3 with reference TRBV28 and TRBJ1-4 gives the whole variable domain DVKVTQSSRYLVKRTGEKVFLECVQDMDHENMFWYRQDPGLGLRLIYFSYDVKMKEKGDIPEGYSVSREKKERFSLILESASTNQTSMYLCASSPLWGEHEKLFFGSGTQLSVL.